The sequence of this T cell receptor (beta chain) was determined in a study of blood T cells in healthy people across ages. The wider study: Template switching retrieved approximately one barcoded beta molecule for each two T cells.

Whole-study findings and limits: Calculation of diversity from one million T cells yielded estimates considered to be underestimates.

With respect to this clonotype: Antigen unknown. The germline gene is not matched at one end of the junction; a read error may be the cause.

The CDR3 extends over 14 amino acids. Germline V lookup: CDR1 MNHEY, CDR2 SMNVEV (reference sequence). The use of a sample-barcoded 5' primer and a J-beta primer mix characterized a second PCR of roughly 6 to 11 cycles. Each cDNA molecule was tagged by a template-switch adaptor that had 12 random nucleotides. One entry per CDR3 protein results from TCRdb running MiXCR on the 5' RACE reads. The sample lists about 620,000 distinct CDR3 sequences, 20% to 25% occurring once. This chain uses TRBV27 with TRBJ2-5, with a tentative D call TRBD1 (6 bases). What was sequenced was blood. This TCR came from a man in his 70s in good health. The CDR3 DNA follows: TGTGCCAGCAGCCTAGTTCAGGGGACGGAGACCCCGTACTTC. This translates into CASSLVQGTETPYF.